The T cell receptor beta chain under discussion was sequenced for a study of shared clonotypes between healthy human individuals. Genomic DNA from each subset was divided evenly over several immunoSEQ plates. Authors' analysis steps: Without quality scores, immunoSEQ junctional reads could not be filtered like full-length reads. Produced via immunoSEQ multiplex PCR; TCRdb's table is partial and in-frame only. V and J calls and clone size are as listed in that table; D and trimming were resolved from the DNA. Among under 600,000 clones, roughly 79% were seen once, and the ten largest hold approximately 12%. Worth noting for this clone: The antigen remains undetermined.

The study drew all its donors from Caucasian adults living in Nashville, Tennessee. Study-wide points: Blood alone was sampled, and tissue repertoires likely differ.

The CDR3 runs to 15 residues. Deletions cut 6 bases from V and 4 bases from J, with 18 bases between. Germline-derived CDR1 and CDR2 are MDHEN and SYDVKM. The clonotype comes from a middle-aged woman in good health. Some clones in this sample may be carry-over from other donors' samples. The V call is TRBV28, the J call TRBJ1-1; TRBD1 is a possible D gene (6 bases). Sequencing was carried out using PBMCs. The DNA for the CDR3 is TGTGCCAGCAGCCCTCAGGCAGGGGTTGGCACTGAAGCTTTCTTT. It translates to CASSPQAGVGTEAFF.